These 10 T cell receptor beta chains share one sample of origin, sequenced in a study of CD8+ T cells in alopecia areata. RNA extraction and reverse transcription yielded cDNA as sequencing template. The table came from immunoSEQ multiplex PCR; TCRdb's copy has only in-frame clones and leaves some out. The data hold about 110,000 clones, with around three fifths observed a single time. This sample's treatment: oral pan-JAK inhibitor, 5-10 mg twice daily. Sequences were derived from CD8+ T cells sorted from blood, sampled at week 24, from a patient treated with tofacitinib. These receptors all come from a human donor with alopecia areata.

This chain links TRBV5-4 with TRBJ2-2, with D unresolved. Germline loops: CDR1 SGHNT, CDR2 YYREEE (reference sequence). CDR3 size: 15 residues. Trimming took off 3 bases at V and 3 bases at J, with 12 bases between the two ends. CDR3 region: CASSSKGRDTGELFF. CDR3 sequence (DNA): TGTGCCAGCAGCTCAAAAGGACGGGACACCGGGGAGCTGTTTTTT. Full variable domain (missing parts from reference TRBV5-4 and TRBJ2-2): ETGVTQSPTHLIKTRGQQVTLRCSSQSGHNTVSWYQQALGQGPQFIFQYYREEENGRGNFPPRFSGLQFPNYSSELNVNALELDDSALYLCASSSKGRDTGELFFGEGSRLTVL.

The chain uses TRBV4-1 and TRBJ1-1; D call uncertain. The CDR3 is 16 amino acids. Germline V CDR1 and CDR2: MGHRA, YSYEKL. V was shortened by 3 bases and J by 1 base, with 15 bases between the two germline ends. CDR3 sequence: CASSHPGSPPNTEAFF. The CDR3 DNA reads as TGCGCCAGCAGCCACCCCGGGAGTCCCCCGAACACTGAAGCTTTCTTT.

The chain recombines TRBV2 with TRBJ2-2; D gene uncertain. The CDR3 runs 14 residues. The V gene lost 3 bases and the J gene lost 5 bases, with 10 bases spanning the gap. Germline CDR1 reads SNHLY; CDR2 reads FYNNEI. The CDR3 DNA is TGTGCCAGCAGTGACTCCGGGTGGACCGGGGAGCTGTTTTTT. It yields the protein CASSDSGWTGELFF.

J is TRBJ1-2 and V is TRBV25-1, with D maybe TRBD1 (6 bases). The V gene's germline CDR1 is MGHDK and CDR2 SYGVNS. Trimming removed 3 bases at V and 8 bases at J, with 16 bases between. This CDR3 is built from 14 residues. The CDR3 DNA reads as TGTGCCAGCAGTGAGGGAAGGACAGCCGGGGGCTACACCTTC. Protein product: CASSEGRTAGGYTF.

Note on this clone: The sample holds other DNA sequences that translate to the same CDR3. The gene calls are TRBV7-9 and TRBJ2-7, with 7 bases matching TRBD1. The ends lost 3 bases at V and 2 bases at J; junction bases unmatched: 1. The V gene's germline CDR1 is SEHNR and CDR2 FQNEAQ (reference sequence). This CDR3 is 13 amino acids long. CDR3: CASSFTGAYEQYF. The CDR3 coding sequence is TGTGCCAGCAGCTTTACAGGGGCCTACGAGCAGTACTTC.

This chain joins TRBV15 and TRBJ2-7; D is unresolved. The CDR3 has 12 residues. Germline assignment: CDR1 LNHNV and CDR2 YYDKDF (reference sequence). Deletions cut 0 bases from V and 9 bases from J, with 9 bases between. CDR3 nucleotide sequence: TGTGCCACCAGCAGAGATGGGGATTGGCAGTACTTC. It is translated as CATSRDGDWQYF.

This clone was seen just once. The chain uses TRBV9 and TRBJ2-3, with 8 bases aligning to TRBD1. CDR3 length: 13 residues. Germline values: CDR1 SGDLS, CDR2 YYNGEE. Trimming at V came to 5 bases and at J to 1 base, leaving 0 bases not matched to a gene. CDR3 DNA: TGTGCCAGCAGACAGGGGGGCACAGATACGCAGTATTTT. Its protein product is CASRQGGTDTQYF. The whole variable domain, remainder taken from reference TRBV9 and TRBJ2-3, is DSGVTQTPKHLITATGQRVTLRCSPRSGDLSVYWYQQSLDQGLQFLIQYYNGEERAKGNILERFSAQQFPDLHSELNLSSLELGDSALYFCASRQGGTDTQYFGPGTRLTVL.

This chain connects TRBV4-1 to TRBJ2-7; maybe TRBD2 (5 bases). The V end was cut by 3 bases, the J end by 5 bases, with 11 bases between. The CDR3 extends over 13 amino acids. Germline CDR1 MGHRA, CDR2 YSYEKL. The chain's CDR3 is CASSHPTGNEQYF. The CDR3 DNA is TGCGCCAGCAGCCACCCCACGGGGAACGAGCAGTACTTC.

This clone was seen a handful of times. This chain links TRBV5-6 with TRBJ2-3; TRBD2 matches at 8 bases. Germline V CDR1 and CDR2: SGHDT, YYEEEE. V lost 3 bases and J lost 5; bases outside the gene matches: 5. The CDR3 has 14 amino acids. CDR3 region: CASSSFGGEDTQYF. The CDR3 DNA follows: TGTGCCAGCAGCTCCTTCGGGGGGGAAGATACGCAGTATTTT.

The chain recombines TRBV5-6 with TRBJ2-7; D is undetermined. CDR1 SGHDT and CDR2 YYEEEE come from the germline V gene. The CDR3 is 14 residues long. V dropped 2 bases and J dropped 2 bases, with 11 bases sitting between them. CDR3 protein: CASSFGDPAYEQYF. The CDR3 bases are TGTGCCAGCAGCTTTGGTGATCCTGCCTACGAGCAGTACTTC.